The rows below give T cell receptor beta chains drawn from one sample of a study of control samples from healthy donors and cancer patients. The repertoire was sequenced with immunoSEQ multiplex PCR; TCRdb's copy has only in-frame clones and lacks some. Of about 170,000 clones detected, just over 85% appear once; the ten largest clones hold approximately 4.9%. Sample: blood. These TCRs come from a woman between 25 and 40 years old in good health. Each CDR3 is given with its conserved first and last residue.

TRBV11-2,TRBJ1-2,CASSSSGTGRGYTF
TRBV7-9,TRBJ1-2,CASSVTGTGGYTF
TRBV4-1,TRBJ1-3,CASSQEVGSPRNTIYF
TRBV6-5,TRBJ2-4,CASSWTSGAIQYF
TRBV6-4,TRBJ1-2,CATNGRLPVEGGYTF
TRBV19,TRBJ1-1,CASSKRQGQEAFF
TRBV6-2/TRBV6-3,TRBJ2-1,CASSYSIGGPRDEQFF
TRBV18,TRBJ2-7,CATSLTGRDEQYF
TRBV28,TRBJ2-3,CASNDRDVPDTQYF
TRBV19,TRBJ1-5,CAGGQGDQPQHF
TRBV4-2,TRBJ1-1,CASSQDQKGGVGTEAFF
TRBV19,TRBJ2-5,CASSGLAGAQETQYF
TRBV7-2,TRBJ2-5,CASSSQETQYF
TRBV19,TRBJ1-2,CASNPERGRGYTF
TRBV20-1,TRBJ2-3,CSGQYTDTQYF
TRBV19,TRBJ2-5,CASSPPGQGSETQYF
TRBV5-1,TRBJ2-5,CASSLVTQETQYF
TRBV29-1,TRBJ2-1,CSAGSVGEQFF
TRBV20-1,TRBJ2-5,CSARGGETQYF
TRBV5-1,TRBJ2-1,CASSLLAGGPNEQFF
TRBV5-4,TRBJ2-5,CASSSQNQETQYF
TRBV5-5,TRBJ2-7,CASSSSIPGLAFSYEQYF